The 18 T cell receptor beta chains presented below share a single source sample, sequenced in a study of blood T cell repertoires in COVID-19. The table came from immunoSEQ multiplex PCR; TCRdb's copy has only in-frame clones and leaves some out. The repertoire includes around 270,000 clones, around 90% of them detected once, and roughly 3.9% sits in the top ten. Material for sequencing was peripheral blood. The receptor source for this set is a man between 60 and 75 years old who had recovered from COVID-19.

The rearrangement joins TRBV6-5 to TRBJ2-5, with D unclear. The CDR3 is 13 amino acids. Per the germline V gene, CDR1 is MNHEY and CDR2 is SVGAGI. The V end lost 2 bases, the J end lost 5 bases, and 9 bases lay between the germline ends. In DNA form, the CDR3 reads TGTGCCAGCAGTTACGGTAGAATGGAGACCCAGTACTTC. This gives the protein CASSYGRMETQYF.

CDR3 bases: TGTGCCAGCAGCCAAGATTGGGGGGGTGAAGCTTTCTTT. Translation: CASSQDWGGEAFF. The V call is TRBV3-1 (or the pseudogene TRBV3-2), the J call TRBJ1-1; a possible D gene is TRBD1 (5 bases). The V gene's germline CDR1 is LGHDT and CDR2 YNNKEL (reference sequence). Trimming pared 0 bases from V and 7 bases from J, leaving 9 bases between. The CDR3 runs 13 residues.

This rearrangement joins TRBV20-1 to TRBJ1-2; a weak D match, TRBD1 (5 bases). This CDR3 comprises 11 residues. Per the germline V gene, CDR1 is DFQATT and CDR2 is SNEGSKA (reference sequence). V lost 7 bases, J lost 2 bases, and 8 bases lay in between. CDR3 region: CSVQGNYGYTF. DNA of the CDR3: TGCAGTGTTCAGGGCAACTATGGCTACACCTTC.

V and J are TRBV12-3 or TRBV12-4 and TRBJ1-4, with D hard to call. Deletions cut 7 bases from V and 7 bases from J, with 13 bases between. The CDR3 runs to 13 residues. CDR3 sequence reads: CASTTITGEKLFF. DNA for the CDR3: TGTGCCAGCACCACAATAACGGGTGAAAAACTGTTTTTT.

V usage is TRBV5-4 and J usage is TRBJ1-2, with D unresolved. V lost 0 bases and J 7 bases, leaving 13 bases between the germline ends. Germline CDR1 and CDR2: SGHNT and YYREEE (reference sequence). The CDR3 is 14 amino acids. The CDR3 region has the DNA TGTGCCAGCAGCTTGGAGACACCGGGAGCTGGCTACACCTTC. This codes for CASSLETPGAGYTF.

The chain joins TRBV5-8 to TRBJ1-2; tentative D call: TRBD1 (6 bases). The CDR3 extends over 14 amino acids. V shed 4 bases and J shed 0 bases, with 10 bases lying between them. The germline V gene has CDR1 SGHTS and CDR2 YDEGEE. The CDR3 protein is CASSRGHANYGYTF. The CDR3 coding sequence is TGTGCCAGCAGCCGGGGACACGCTAACTATGGCTACACCTTC.

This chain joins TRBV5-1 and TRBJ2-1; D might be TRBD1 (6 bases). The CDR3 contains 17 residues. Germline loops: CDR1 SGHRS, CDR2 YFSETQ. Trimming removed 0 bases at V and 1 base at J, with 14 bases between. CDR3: CASSLGAGAPSYNEQFF. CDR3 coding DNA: TGCGCCAGCAGCTTGGGGGCAGGGGCGCCATCCTACAATGAGCAGTTCTTC.

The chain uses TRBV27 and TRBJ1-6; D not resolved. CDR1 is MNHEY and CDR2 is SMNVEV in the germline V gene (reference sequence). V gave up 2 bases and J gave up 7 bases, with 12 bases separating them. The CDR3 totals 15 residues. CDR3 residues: CASSLVRGLNSPLHF. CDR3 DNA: TGTGCCAGCAGTTTAGTTAGAGGCCTGAATTCACCCCTCCACTTT.

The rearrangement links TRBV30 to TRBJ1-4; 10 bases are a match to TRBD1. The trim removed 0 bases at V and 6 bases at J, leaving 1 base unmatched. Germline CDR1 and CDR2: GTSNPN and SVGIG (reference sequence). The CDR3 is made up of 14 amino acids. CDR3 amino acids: CAWSVGQGYEKLFF. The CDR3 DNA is TGTGCCTGGAGTGTGGGACAGGGGTATGAAAAACTGTTTTTT.

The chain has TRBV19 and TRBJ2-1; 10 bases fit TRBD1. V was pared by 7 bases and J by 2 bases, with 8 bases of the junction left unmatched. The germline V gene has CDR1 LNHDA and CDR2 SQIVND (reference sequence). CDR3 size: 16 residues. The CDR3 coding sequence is TGTGCCAGTATGGGCCCTGGGACAGGGGCCTACAATGAGCAGTTCTTC. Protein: CASMGPGTGAYNEQFF.

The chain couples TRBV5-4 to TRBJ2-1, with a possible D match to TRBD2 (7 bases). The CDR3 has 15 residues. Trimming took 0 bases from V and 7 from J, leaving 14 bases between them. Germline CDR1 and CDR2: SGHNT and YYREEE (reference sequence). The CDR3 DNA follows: TGTGCCAGCAGCTTGGTACCGGGGGGCGGGAATGAGCAGTTCTTC. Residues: CASSLVPGGGNEQFF.

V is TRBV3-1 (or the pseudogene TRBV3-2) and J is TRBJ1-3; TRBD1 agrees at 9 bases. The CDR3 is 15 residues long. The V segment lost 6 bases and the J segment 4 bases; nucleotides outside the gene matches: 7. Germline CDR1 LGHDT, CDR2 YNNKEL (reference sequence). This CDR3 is CASSPQGARGNTIYF. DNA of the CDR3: TGTGCCAGCAGTCCACAGGGGGCGAGAGGAAACACCATATATTTT.

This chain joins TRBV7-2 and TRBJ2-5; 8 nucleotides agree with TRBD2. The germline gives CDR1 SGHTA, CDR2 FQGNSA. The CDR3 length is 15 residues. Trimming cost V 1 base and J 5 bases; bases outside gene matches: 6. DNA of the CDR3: TGTGCCAGCAGCTTAGGCGCGGGGGGTACGGAGACCCAGTACTTC. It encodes CASSLGAGGTETQYF.

The CDR3 nucleotides read TGTGCCAGCAGCTCTAACAGGGGCGACCTCGAGGAAAAACTGTTTTTT. Protein: CASSSNRGDLEEKLFF. V is TRBV7-9 and J is TRBJ1-4, with 7 positions matching TRBD1. V lost 4 bases and J lost 8; bases outside the gene matches: 13. Germline V gene lookup returns CDR1 SEHNR and CDR2 FQNEAQ (reference sequence). This CDR3 contains 16 residues.

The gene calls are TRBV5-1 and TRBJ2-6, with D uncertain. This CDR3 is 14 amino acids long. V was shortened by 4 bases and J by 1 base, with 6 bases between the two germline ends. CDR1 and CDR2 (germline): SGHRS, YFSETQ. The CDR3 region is CASSRGSGANVLTF. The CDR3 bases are TGCGCCAGCAGCCGAGGATCTGGGGCCAACGTCCTGACTTTC.

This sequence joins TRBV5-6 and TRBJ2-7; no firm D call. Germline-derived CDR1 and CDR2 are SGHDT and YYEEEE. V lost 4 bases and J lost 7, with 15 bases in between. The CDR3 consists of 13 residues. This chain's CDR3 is CASSPQRLQEQYF. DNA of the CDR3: TGTGCCAGCAGCCCCCAGAGACTTCAGGAGCAGTACTTC. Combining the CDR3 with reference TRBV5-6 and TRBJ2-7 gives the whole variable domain DAGVTQSPTHLIKTRGQQVTLRCSPKSGHDTVSWYQQALGQGPQFIFQYYEEEERQRGNFPDRFSGHQFPNYSSELNVNALLLGDSALYLCASSPQRLQEQYFGPGTRLTVT.

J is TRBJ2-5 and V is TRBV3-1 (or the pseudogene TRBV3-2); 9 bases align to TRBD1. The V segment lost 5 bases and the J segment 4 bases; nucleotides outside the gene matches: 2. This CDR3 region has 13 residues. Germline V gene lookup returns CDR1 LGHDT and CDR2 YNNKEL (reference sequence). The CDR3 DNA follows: TGTGCCAGCAGCTCGACAGGGGGAGAGACCCAGTACTTC. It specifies CASSSTGGETQYF.

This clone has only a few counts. CDR3 coding DNA: TGTGCCAGCATCTATGACAGGGGAGGCACTGAAGCTTTCTTT. Protein product: CASIYDRGGTEAFF. The chain combines TRBV2 with TRBJ1-1; 8 nucleotides align to TRBD1. The CDR3 sequence is 14 residues long. The germline CDR1 and CDR2 sequences are SNHLY and FYNNEI. V was clipped by 7 bases and J by 4 bases; unmatched bases: 8.